The 8 T cell receptor beta chains below come from one sample, sequenced in a study of blood T cell repertoires in COVID-19. Measured with immunoSEQ multiplex PCR; TCRdb has only the in-frame clones, and not every one. The sample carries 90,000 to 120,000 clones, around 64% recorded once. The sample taken for sequencing was peripheral blood. All receptors derive from a middle-aged woman with acute or convalescent COVID-19.

This chain links TRBV3-1 (or the pseudogene TRBV3-2) with TRBJ1-5; D is uncertain. CDR3 length: 16 amino acids. V was cut by 1 base and J by 6 bases, with 16 bases left in between. Germline-derived CDR1 and CDR2 are LGHDT and YNNKEL (reference sequence). The CDR3, as DNA: TGTGCCAGCAGCCAAGTGAGTAGGAGGACGAGTCAGCCCCAGCATTTT. This gives the protein CASSQVSRRTSQPQHF.

The V gene is TRBV27, the J gene TRBJ1-6, with 8 positions matching TRBD1. The CDR3 is 17 residues long. Germline CDR1 and CDR2: MNHEY and SMNVEV (reference sequence). J lost 7 bases, V lost 5 bases, and 13 bases had no gene match. This chain's CDR3 is CASSAHQGTGKNSPLHF. Here the CDR3 DNA reads TGTGCCAGCAGTGCCCATCAGGGGACAGGTAAAAATTCACCCCTCCACTTT.

The V call is TRBV28, the J call TRBJ1-1; D uncertain. Trimming shortened V by 7 bases and J by 7 bases, and 10 bases separated the two germline ends. CDR1 and CDR2 (germline): MDHEN, SYDVKM. The CDR3 extends over 11 amino acids. The CDR3 loop is CASIRESEAFF. As DNA, the CDR3 is TGTGCCAGCATACGGGAAAGTGAAGCTTTCTTT.

This clone was picked up a small number of times. The chain recombines TRBV3-1 (or the pseudogene TRBV3-2) with TRBJ2-2; 8 bases are a match to TRBD2. In germline, CDR1 is LGHDT, CDR2 YNNKEL (reference sequence). The CDR3 consists of 15 residues. V gave up 4 bases and J gave up 7 bases; unmatched junction bases: 8. The CDR3 DNA sequence: TGTGCCAGCAGCCCCAGTAGCGGGGTGGGCGGGGAGCTGTTTTTT. Translated: CASSPSSGVGGELFF.

The chain has TRBV7-9 and TRBJ1-1, with a tentative D call TRBD1 (5 bases). The CDR3 is 12 amino acids. The germline V and J ends were trimmed by 5 bases and 6 bases, with 10 bases remaining between them. Germline-derived CDR1 and CDR2 are SEHNR and FQNEAQ (reference sequence). The CDR3, as DNA: TGTGCCAGCAGCCTAGTAGGGGCTGAAGCTTTCTTT. As protein: CASSLVGAEAFF.

J is TRBJ1-3 and V is TRBV6-6; 7 bases line up with TRBD1. The CDR3 runs 16 residues. Germline V gene lookup returns CDR1 MNHNY and CDR2 SVGAGI (reference sequence). J was trimmed by 2 bases and V by 5 bases; bases with no gene match: 9. CDR3 sequence (DNA): TGTGCCAGCAGTCCCGAAACAGGGGATGCTGGAAACACCATATATTTT. It is translated as CASSPETGDAGNTIYF.

Worth noting for this clone: This same CDR3 is encoded by further DNA sequences in the sample. The rearrangement uses TRBV30 and TRBJ2-5; D might be TRBD1 (6 bases). CDR1 is GTSNPN and CDR2 is SVGIG in the germline V gene (reference sequence). The CDR3 runs to 12 residues. V was trimmed by 0 bases and J by 5 bases, leaving 7 bases between them. CDR3: CAWSVRGETQYF. The CDR3 DNA reads as TGTGCCTGGAGTGTAAGGGGGGAGACCCAGTACTTC. The full variable domain, with the rest looked up from reference TRBV30 and TRBJ2-5, is SQTIHQWPATLVQPVGSPLSLECTVEGTSNPNLYWYRQAAGRGLQLLFYSVGIGQISSEVPQNLSASRPQDRQFILSSKKLLLSDSGFYLCAWSVRGETQYFGPGTRLLVL.

The V call is TRBV3-1 (or the pseudogene TRBV3-2), the J call TRBJ1-2; TRBD1 is a possible D gene (6 bases). From germline, CDR1 is LGHDT and CDR2 YNNKEL (reference sequence). The ends were cut back, 1 base at V and 2 bases at J, with 11 bases in the middle. The CDR3 is made up of 15 amino acids. The CDR3 protein is CASSQADRINYGYTF. Here the CDR3 DNA reads TGTGCCAGCAGCCAAGCAGACAGGATCAACTATGGCTACACCTTC.